This TCR beta chain was sequenced in a study of blood T cell repertoires in COVID-19. Turning to the study itself: Some COVID-19 samples were acute and others convalescent; all came from the United States, Italy and Spain.

The germline V gene has CDR1 ENHRY and CDR2 SYGVKD. V was clipped by 6 bases and J by 4 bases; unmatched bases: 7. CDR3 length equals 15 residues. Clones were read by immunoSEQ multiplex PCR, and TCRdb kept only the in-frame ones, dropping some. The repertoire holds 200,000 to 300,000 clones, about 80% seen once, with 1.5% to 2% in the top ten. The chain recombines TRBV10-3 with TRBJ1-1; 11 nucleotides line up with TRBD1. The specimen sequenced was peripheral blood. The clonotype was recovered from an elderly woman with acute or convalescent COVID-19. CDR3 sequence: CAIREGQGESTEAFF. CDR3 DNA: TGTGCCATCAGAGAGGGACAGGGGGAGAGCACTGAAGCTTTCTTT.